Below, 21 T cell receptor beta chains from the same sample are listed, as sequenced in a study of T-cell memory formation after mild COVID-19. Each CDR3 protein is one row after TCRdb ran MiXCR on the 5' RACE reads. The data contain 45,000 to 55,000 distinct CDR3 sequences, around 7.2% of them seen just once; the ten biggest clones take up roughly 1.5%. Specimen: PBMCs or a T cell subset sorted from them (not recorded which). All receptors come from a man aged 18 to 35 who had mild COVID-19 (a few samples of this study predate the infection). Cell type and time point are not known.

V gene TRBV5-6 combines with J gene TRBJ2-1; D call uncertain. The CDR3 extends over 13 amino acids. V gave up 1 base and J gave up 9 bases, with 11 bases separating them. Germline CDR1 reads SGHDT; CDR2 reads YYEEEE. The CDR3 nucleotides are TGTGCCAGCAGCTTGCTCAGGACCGTTGAGCAGTTCTTC. This gives the protein CASSLLRTVEQFF.

The CDR3 is CAGPRGPSYEQYV. The CDR3 nucleotides read TGTGCCGGACCGAGGGGACCCTCCTACGAGCAGTACGTC. The chain employs TRBV25-1 and TRBJ2-7; tentatively, D is TRBD1 or TRBD2 (5 bases each). The CDR3 has 13 residues. V shed 11 bases and J shed 0 bases, with 14 bases lying between them. Germline V gives CDR1 MGHDK, CDR2 SYGVNS.

The rearrangement uses TRBV7-2 and TRBJ2-1; 7 nucleotides align to TRBD2. This CDR3 is built from 15 residues. Germline trimming cut 2 bases from V and 3 bases from J; bases unmatched to any gene: 4. Germline V gives CDR1 SGHTA, CDR2 FQGNSA. The CDR3 protein is CASSLRGGNYNEQFF. The CDR3 DNA reads TGTGCCAGCAGCTTAAGGGGAGGGAACTACAATGAGCAGTTCTTC. Using reference TRBV7-2 and TRBJ2-1 for the parts outside the CDR3, the full variable domain is GAGVSQSPSNKVTEKGKDVELRCDPISGHTALYWYRQSLGQGLEFLIYFQGNSAPDKSGLPSDRFSAERTGGSVSTLTIQRTQQEDSAVYLCASSLRGGNYNEQFFGPGTRLTVL.

There are many counts of this clonotype. CDR3 in amino acids: CASSSGQGRNIQYF. The CDR3 coding sequence is TGCGCCAGCAGCTCCGGACAGGGGCGGAACATTCAGTACTTC. The rearrangement links TRBV5-1 to TRBJ2-4, with 9 bases identical to TRBD1. The V and J ends lost 3 bases and 7 bases, in that order; junction bases with no gene match: 5. Looked up from germline, CDR1 is SGHRS and CDR2 is YFSETQ. The CDR3 extends over 14 amino acids.

This clonotype was recorded a few times. The V call is TRBV12-3 or TRBV12-4, the J call TRBJ2-1; no definite D call. The CDR3 is 12 residues long. Trimming stripped 7 bases from V and 3 bases from J, with 7 bases between. This chain's CDR3 is CASKVNYNEQFF. In DNA form, the CDR3 reads TGTGCCAGCAAGGTGAACTACAATGAGCAGTTCTTC.

This clonotype was seen ten or more times. This chain connects TRBV7-9 to TRBJ1-6, with a weak D call TRBD1 (6 bases). V lost 2 bases and J lost 11, with 10 bases in between. This CDR3 region has 13 residues. Germline V lookup: CDR1 SEHNR, CDR2 FQNEAQ (reference sequence). CDR3 loop: CASSLQGNTPLHF. The CDR3 nucleotides read TGTGCCAGCAGCTTACAGGGGAATACACCCCTCCACTTT.

This clonotype was observed a few times. The rearrangement uses TRBV5-1 and TRBJ2-1; D unclear. The CDR3 has 15 amino acids. CDR1 is SGHRS, CDR2 YFSETQ, per germline. V was trimmed by 0 bases and J by 8 bases, leaving 15 bases between them. The CDR3 DNA follows: TGCGCCAGCAGCTTGGCTGGGTTGGGTGGCGATGAGCAGTTCTTC. This codes for CASSLAGLGGDEQFF.

The chain links TRBV10-3 to TRBJ2-3; 7 nucleotides line up with TRBD2. V was clipped by 4 bases and J by 6 bases; unmatched bases: 4. Germline CDR1 and CDR2: ENHRY and SYGVKD. This CDR3 contains 13 residues. The CDR3 coding sequence is TGTGCCATCAGTGGGAGCGGGGCCGATACGCAGTATTTT. This gives the protein CAISGSGADTQYF.

The chain joins TRBV14 to TRBJ2-1, with a tentative D call TRBD2 (5 bases). CDR1 and CDR2 from the germline V gene are SGHDN and FVKESK. The V gene lost 6 bases and the J gene lost 4 bases, with 10 bases spanning the gap. The CDR3 totals 13 residues. This CDR3 reads CASRLGIYNEQFF. CDR3 DNA sequence: TGTGCCAGCAGGCTCGGGATTTACAATGAGCAGTTCTTC.

This rearrangement joins TRBV12-3 or TRBV12-4 to TRBJ1-5, with a tentative D call TRBD1 (5 bases). V dropped 4 bases and J dropped 6 bases, with 10 bases sitting between them. The CDR3 totals 13 residues. CDR3 region: CASSSPDSQPQHF. In DNA form, the CDR3 reads TGTGCCAGCAGTTCCCCAGACAGTCAGCCCCAGCATTTT.

This clonotype has a count of ten or more. The gene calls are TRBV7-6 and TRBJ2-1; TRBD2 aligns across 14 bases. Germline V gene lookup returns CDR1 SGHVS and CDR2 FNYEAQ. The CDR3 covers 16 residues. The trim removed 3 bases at V and 9 bases at J, leaving 7 bases unmatched. CDR3 bases: TGTGCCAGCAGCTTTTCGACTAGCGGGGGGGCCGGTGAGCAGTTCTTC. It translates to CASSFSTSGGAGEQFF.

The CDR3 here is CSALASNTGELFF. The CDR3 region has the DNA TGCAGTGCCTTGGCCTCGAACACCGGGGAGCTGTTTTTT. V usage is TRBV20-1 and J usage is TRBJ2-2; D remains ambiguous. Germline CDR1 reads DFQATT; CDR2 reads SNEGSKA (reference sequence). This CDR3 has 13 amino acids. V was cut by 6 bases and J by 0 bases, with 8 bases left in between.

V and J are TRBV11-2 and TRBJ2-1, with 8 positions matching TRBD2. CDR1 is SGHAT, CDR2 FQNNGV, per germline. The CDR3 is 16 residues long. With V trimmed by 6 bases and J by 4 bases, 11 bases remained unmatched. The DNA for the CDR3 is TGTGCCAGCAGTTCCTCGGGGGGGGCCAGGTACAATGAGCAGTTCTTC. Its protein product is CASSSSGGARYNEQFF.

The table lists this clonotype with many counts. The chain uses TRBV27 and TRBJ2-5; D remains ambiguous. The CDR3 spans 14 residues. The germline V gene has CDR1 MNHEY and CDR2 SMNVEV (reference sequence). V was trimmed by 7 bases and J by 1 base, leaving 13 bases between them. CDR3 in DNA: TGTGCCAGCAAAACGATGGCAGTCCAAGAGACCCAGTACTTC. As protein: CASKTMAVQETQYF.

V usage is TRBV7-2 and J usage is TRBJ2-7, with 9 positions matching TRBD1. Trimming took 4 bases from V and 3 from J; bases not matched to a gene: 4. The V gene's germline CDR1 is SGHTA and CDR2 FQGNSA. The CDR3 is 14 amino acids. Here the CDR3 DNA reads TGTGCCAGCAGCTCCGGGACAGGGTACTACGAGCAGTACTTC. Translating it yields CASSSGTGYYEQYF.

This clonotype came up many times. The chain carries TRBV5-1 and TRBJ2-5, with 9 bases matching TRBD2. The trim removed 7 bases at V and 6 bases at J, leaving 13 bases unmatched. The CDR3 consists of 15 residues. From germline, CDR1 is SGHRS and CDR2 YFSETQ. The CDR3 reads CASRPPAGGTKTQYF. Written as DNA, the CDR3 is TGCGCCAGCCGACCCCCAGCGGGGGGAACGAAGACCCAGTACTTC.

This clonotype was detected only a few times. The chain joins TRBV5-1 to TRBJ2-2; D may be TRBD1 or TRBD2 (5 bases each). This CDR3 contains 17 residues. Germline V gene lookup returns CDR1 SGHRS and CDR2 YFSETQ. The V and J ends lost 3 bases and 6 bases respectively, with 21 bases between them. The chain's CDR3 is CASSWGPGRWGSGELFF. CDR3 DNA: TGCGCCAGCAGCTGGGGACCGGGACGGTGGGGATCCGGGGAGCTGTTTTTT.

For the CDR3, the DNA is TGCAGCGCCCGAGCCCCAACCTTCCCAGATACGCAGTATTTT. This gives the protein CSARAPTFPDTQYF. The gene calls are TRBV20-1 and TRBJ2-3; D unresolved. This CDR3 is 14 amino acids long. Germline V lookup: CDR1 DFQATT, CDR2 SNEGSKA (reference sequence).

This clonotype came up a few times. The chain uses TRBV20-1 and TRBJ2-3; no firm D call. CDR3 size: 12 residues. Trimming cost V 3 bases and J 5 bases, with 9 bases left between them. Germline values: CDR1 DFQATT, CDR2 SNEGSKA (reference sequence). The CDR3 loop is CSASGLGDTQYF. CDR3 nucleotides: TGCAGTGCTAGCGGGTTGGGAGATACGCAGTATTTT.

The V and J genes are TRBV20-1 and TRBJ1-1; 9 bases line up with TRBD1. This CDR3 is 16 amino acids long. Germline CDR1 reads DFQATT; CDR2 reads SNEGSKA (reference sequence). Trimming at V came to 4 bases and at J to 5 bases, leaving 14 bases not matched to a gene. The CDR3 bases are TGCAGTGCTAATAACCCACAGGGGGCACGCGGGACTGAAGCTTTCTTT. This codes for CSANNPQGARGTEAFF.

The CDR3 loop reads CASGRDREEAFF. The CDR3, as DNA: TGTGCCAGCGGCCGGGACAGGGAGGAAGCTTTCTTT. V usage is TRBV7-2 and J usage is TRBJ1-1; 9 nucleotides line up with TRBD1. The CDR3 contains 12 residues. J was trimmed by 8 bases and V by 8 bases; bases with no gene match: 6. CDR1 is SGHTA and CDR2 is FQGNSA in the germline V gene.